This TCR beta chain originates from a study of T cell responses to AZD1222 COVID-19 vaccine. Study-wide results and limits: Spike-specific TCR breadth and depth were elevated following two AZD1222 doses. Repertoire collection took place solely once the T cell response had peaked. White British donors predominated, females outnumbered males, and clonal diversity was possibly underestimated.

TCRdb's table, derived via immunoSEQ multiplex PCR, lists solely in-frame clones and lacks some. The sample lists about 120,000 clones, about 91% occurring once. CDR3 length: 14 amino acids. The germline V gene encodes CDR1 MNHNY and CDR2 SVGAGI (reference sequence). V was trimmed by 6 bases and J by 2 bases, leaving 10 bases between them. This clone was picked up one time. No antigen is known for it. This specimen was peripheral blood, taken on day 0 of AZD1222 vaccination. The source is an adult in good health. The rearrangement joins TRBV6-6 to TRBJ1-4; tentative D call: TRBD1 (5 bases). The CDR3 is CASSRRDTNEKLFF. The CDR3 DNA follows: TGTGCCAGCAGCCGCCGGGACACTAATGAAAAACTGTTTTTT.